Shown below are 2 T cell receptor beta chains from a single sample sequenced in a study of shared clonotypes between healthy human individuals. TCRdb's copy holds only in-frame clones and misses some; the assay was immunoSEQ multiplex PCR. The sample has about 470,000 clones, roughly three quarters seen once. The sequenced sample consisted of PBMCs. The receptors originated from a woman aged 40-49 years in good health. Some clones in this sample may be carry-over from other donors' samples.

The chain joins TRBV19 to TRBJ2-3; 12 positions agree with TRBD2. J gave up 6 bases and V 4 bases, and 8 bases lay outside the gene matches. The CDR3 has 16 residues. Germline-derived CDR1 and CDR2 are LNHDA and SQIVND (reference sequence). The CDR3 sequence: CASSTSRTSGKDTQYF. In nucleotides, the CDR3 is TGTGCCAGTAGTACTTCGAGGACTAGCGGGAAGGATACGCAGTATTTT.

The rearrangement links TRBV5-1 to TRBJ2-7; 16 nucleotides agree with TRBD2. V lost 4 bases to trimming and J lost 7 bases; unmatched junction nucleotides: 2. This CDR3 has 14 amino acids. Germline V lookup: CDR1 SGHRS, CDR2 YFSETQ. CDR3 amino acids: CASSAGLAGGEQYF. CDR3 DNA: TGCGCCAGCAGCGCGGGACTAGCGGGAGGGGAGCAGTACTTC.